The rows below give T cell receptor beta chains drawn from one sample of a study of blood T cell repertoires in COVID-19. Using immunoSEQ multiplex PCR, the repertoire was profiled, and TCRdb retains in-frame clones only, with some absent. This table holds 30,000 or so clones, 83% found once. Sequenced sample: peripheral blood. The receptors stem from a man between 45 and 60 years old with acute or convalescent COVID-19. Each CDR3 is given with its conserved first and last residue. D genes are given only for firm matches. Size tells how often a clone was seen (once, few, many) or the class of an expanded clone, and some rows leave it out.

>TRBJ2-7|-|few|TRBV7-3
TGTGCCAGCAGCTTAAGCTTAGGGGCCTACGAGCAGTACTTC
CASSLSLGAYEQYF
>TRBJ2-3|-|-|TRBV11-3
TGTGCCAGCAGCTTAGAGGCGGGCACAGATACGCAGTATTTT
CASSLEAGTDTQYF
>TRBJ2-1|-|-|TRBV10-2
TGCGCCAGCATGGCGAACTTAGCCAATGAGCAGTTCTTC
CASMANLANEQFF
>TRBJ2-2|TRBD2|-|TRBV7-3
TGTGCCAGCAGCTTATCAGCGGGAGGATCCACCGGGGAGCTGTTTTTT
CASSLSAGGSTGELFF
>TRBJ2-6|TRBD2|once|TRBV7-9
TGTGCCAGCAGCTTACTAGCGGGAGGCCTTAGCTCTGGGGCCAACGTCCTGACTTTC
CASSLLAGGLSSGANVLTF
>TRBJ1-1|-|-|TRBV28
TGTGCCAGCAGCTCCCCCTCAGGGAGGACTGAAGCTTTCTTT
CASSSPSGRTEAFF
>TRBJ1-2|TRBD1|few|TRBV19
TGTGCCAGTAGTCGACAGGGACGGGACTATGGCTACACCTTC
CASSRQGRDYGYTF
>TRBJ2-6|-|-|TRBV3-1/TRBV3-2
TGTGCCAGCAGCCCACCCGTAATGGGCGCGGGGGCCAACGTCCTGACTTTC
CASSPPVMGAGANVLTF
>TRBJ1-4|-|-|TRBV27
TGTGCCAGCAGGGCCCTGCAGTATGAAAAACTGTTTTTT
CASRALQYEKLFF
>TRBJ1-5|-|-|TRBV30
TGTGCCTGGTCACTCAGGGCCGATCAGCCCCAGCATTTT
CAWSLRADQPQHF
>TRBJ2-4|-|-|TRBV28
TGTGCCAGCAGTTTAGCAGGGTTTCAGTACTTC
CASSLAGFQYF
>TRBJ2-1|-|once|TRBV6-5
TGTGCCAGCAGTTACCCCAGGGGACGGCAAAATGAGCAGTTCTTC
CASSYPRGRQNEQFF
>TRBJ1-1|TRBD1|once|TRBV2
TGTGCCAGCAGTTACAGGGGAGTGAACACTGAAGCTTTCTTT
CASSYRGVNTEAFF
>TRBJ2-5|TRBD2|once|TRBV5-8
TGTGCCAGCAGCGGGTCCAGGAGCGGGAGACGAGAGACCCAGTACTTC
CASSGSRSGRRETQYF
>TRBJ2-7|TRBD2|-|TRBV11-3
TGTGCCAGCAGCCCGGGACTAGCGGGAGGGTACGAGCAGTACTTC
CASSPGLAGGYEQYF
>TRBJ1-1|-|few|TRBV2
TGTGCCAGCAGAGCTGCGGGGGCGCAGTACACTGAAGCTTTCTTT
CASRAAGAQYTEAFF
>TRBJ2-7|-|-|TRBV29-1
TGCAGCGTTGACAGGGATGGAAGGTACGAGCAGTACTTC
CSVDRDGRYEQYF
>TRBJ2-3|TRBD2|-|TRBV4-2
TGTGCCAGCAGCCAAGCTAGCGGGGGGGCAGATACGCAGTATTTT
CASSQASGGADTQYF
>TRBJ2-3|-|-|TRBV3-1/TRBV3-2
TGTGCCAGCAGTCGGGACTTAAGGGCCACAGATACGCAGTATTTT
CASSRDLRATDTQYF
>TRBJ2-5|-|-|TRBV5-1
TGCGCCAGCAGCCCCAGAGGAGGGACGGAGACCCAGTACTTC
CASSPRGGTETQYF
>TRBJ1-2|TRBD1|-|TRBV7-8
TGTGCCAGCAGCTTAGCTACCGGGACAGGGTATGGCTACACCTTC
CASSLATGTGYGYTF
>TRBJ1-5|-|-|TRBV24-1
TGTGCCACCAGCGACAGGTCGTTTAGCAATCAGCCCCAGCATTTT
CATSDRSFSNQPQHF
>TRBJ1-1|-|-|TRBV30
TGTGCCTGGAGTGTACGAGGGAAGGAAGCTTTCTTT
CAWSVRGKEAFF
>TRBJ1-6|TRBD1|-|TRBV28
TGTGCCAGCAACCGACAGGGGGCGGATTCACCCCTCCACTTT
CASNRQGADSPLHF
>TRBJ2-7|-|-|TRBV4-1
TGCGCCAGCAGCCGCGGGGTGACGGCCGAGCAGTACTTC
CASSRGVTAEQYF
>TRBJ1-6|TRBD1|-|TRBV6-5
TGTGCCAGCAGCTCCGGGACAGTGCTTTCACCCCTCCACTTT
CASSSGTVLSPLHF
>TRBJ2-1|-|-|TRBV5-1
TGCGCCAGCAGCGTACCTAGCTCCTACAATGAGCAGTTCTTC
CASSVPSSYNEQFF
>TRBJ1-6|-|-|TRBV5-3
TGTGCCAGAAGCTTGGGGGCCCCCAAGGATAGGAATTCACCCCTCCACTTT
CARSLGAPKDRNSPLHF
>TRBJ2-1|TRBD2|-|TRBV27
TGTGCCAGCAGTTTCGGACTAGCGGGGGGAATTATCTCCTACAATGAGCAGTTCTTC
CASSFGLAGGIISYNEQFF
>TRBJ2-1|-|-|TRBV5-1
TGCGCCAGCAGCTTGGGTTCAGGTAGCTCCTACAATGAGCAGTTCTTC
CASSLGSGSSYNEQFF
>TRBJ2-3|-|-|TRBV14
TGTGCCAGCGGTGACTCCCGGTCGGCAGATACGCAGTATTTT
CASGDSRSADTQYF
>TRBJ2-7|-|-|TRBV6-1
TGTGCCAGCAGTGAATCCAGGGCTGGGCCCTACGAGCAGTACTTC
CASSESRAGPYEQYF
>TRBJ2-1|-|once|TRBV21-1
TGTGCCAGCAGCGGGGGGGACTCCTACAATGAGCAGTTCTTC
CASSGGDSYNEQFF
>TRBJ2-2|TRBD2|-|TRBV6-4
TGTGCCAGCAGTGACGGGGGGGACACCGGGGAGCTGTTTTTT
CASSDGGDTGELFF
>TRBJ2-3|TRBD2|-|TRBV9
TGTGCCAGCAGCGTTTCGAGCGGGGGGGGTACAGATACGCAGTATTTT
CASSVSSGGGTDTQYF
>TRBJ2-1|-|-|TRBV6-1
TGTGCCAGCAGTGAAAGGACCGCAGGGAATGAGCAGTTCTTC
CASSERTAGNEQFF
>TRBJ2-2|-|-|TRBV3-1/TRBV3-2
TGTGCCAGCAGCCAAGATAGGACAACGAACACCGGGGAGCTGTTTTTT
CASSQDRTTNTGELFF
>TRBJ1-2|-|-|TRBV2
TGTGCCAGCAGTGAGGGGAGAATGGTCGGCTACACCTTC
CASSEGRMVGYTF
>TRBJ1-5|TRBD1|-|TRBV4-1
TGCGCCAGCAGCCAAGGGGACAGGGGGGGACAGCCCCAGCATTTT
CASSQGDRGGQPQHF
>TRBJ2-5|TRBD1|-|TRBV5-4
TGTGCCAGCAGCGCCGGGACAGGGGAGACCCAGTACTTC
CASSAGTGETQYF
>TRBJ1-6|-|-|TRBV7-9
TGTGCCAGCAGCTTATTTCGGGTTGGGAATTCACCCCTCCACTTT
CASSLFRVGNSPLHF
>TRBJ2-7|TRBD1|-|TRBV9
TGTGCCAGCAGCCCTAGGGGAAGGGGGCCCGCCTACGAGCAGTACTTC
CASSPRGRGPAYEQYF
>TRBJ2-7|TRBD1|-|TRBV20-1
TGCAGTGCTAGTCGCCGACAGGGGGCCTACGAGCAGTACTTC
CSASRRQGAYEQYF
>TRBJ1-6|-|-|TRBV7-3
TGTGCCAGCAGCTTCGACGGGGATTCACCCCTCCACTTT
CASSFDGDSPLHF
>TRBJ2-1|-|once|TRBV6-5
TGTGCCAGCGGGCGGACAGACGCCTACAATGAGCAGTTCTTC
CASGRTDAYNEQFF
>TRBJ2-3|TRBD2|few|TRBV5-1
TGCGCCAGCACCCTAACTAGCGGGGGGGGCAGAGATACGCAGTATTTT
CASTLTSGGGRDTQYF
>TRBJ1-1|-|-|TRBV5-1
TGCGCCAGCAGCTCTGGAGAGGCCGCTTCCTTGAACACTGAAGCTTTCTTT
CASSSGEAASLNTEAFF
>TRBJ2-1|TRBD2|-|TRBV7-2
TGTGCCAGCAGCCTAAGAGGCGGGACTAGCCAGCACAATGAGCAGTTCTTC
CASSLRGGTSQHNEQFF
>TRBJ2-7|-|-|TRBV12-5
TGTGCTAGTGCTCGTACATCGTCCTACGAGCAGTACTTC
CASARTSSYEQYF
>TRBJ2-1|TRBD2|-|TRBV25-1
TGTGCCAGCAGTGAATGGACTAGCGGGAGCTCCTACAATGAGCAGTTCTTC
CASSEWTSGSSYNEQFF
>TRBJ2-7|-|-|TRBV4-1
TGCGCCAGCAGCCAGATACGGGGAGGCGGGTCCTACGAGCAGTACTTC
CASSQIRGGGSYEQYF
>TRBJ2-3|TRBD2|few|TRBV6-4
TGTGCCAGCAGCTTTAGCGGGGGAGGCACAGATACGCAGTATTTT
CASSFSGGGTDTQYF
>TRBJ2-3|TRBD2|-|TRBV11-3
TGTGCCAGCAGCCTCAGTGTGACTAGCTCTAGCACAGATACGCAGTATTTT
CASSLSVTSSSTDTQYF